These T cell receptor beta chains were read from a single sample in a study of blood T cell repertoires in COVID-19. Repertoires were generated with immunoSEQ multiplex PCR, while TCRdb's copy carries only in-frame clones and drops some. The table shows some 200,000 clones, with roughly 91% occurring only once. Sequenced material: peripheral blood. The source is a man aged 35-49 years with active or convalescent COVID-19. Both conserved end residues are part of each CDR3.

J gene,V gene,CDR3 protein
TRBJ1-1,TRBV5-4,CASSPRTGTGTEAFF
TRBJ1-1,TRBV27,CASSLQGANTEAFF
TRBJ1-2,TRBV7-2,CASSLPGIGYTF
TRBJ2-1,TRBV7-2,CASSVQGVVANEQFF
TRBJ2-2,TRBV9,CASSASSTGGRTGELFF
TRBJ2-3,TRBV12-5,CASGLTDYTDTQYF
TRBJ2-2,TRBV13,CASSSRVGGELFF
TRBJ2-1,TRBV11-2,CASSLVGTGTNEQFF
TRBJ2-1,TRBV27,CASTTPGLAGNYNEQFF
TRBJ1-6,TRBV19,CASSSRTGGGIGDSPLHF
TRBJ2-1,TRBV2,CASSVPGLAGLYNEQFF
TRBJ2-7,TRBV27,CASRLRDTAYEQYF
TRBJ1-5,TRBV6-5,CASSDQGFGNQPQHF
TRBJ2-1,TRBV5-1,CASSPRDRGNEQFF
TRBJ1-6,TRBV15,CATSRDGDSPLHF
TRBJ2-2,TRBV30,CAWSDSGELFF